These 7 T cell receptor beta chains were all obtained from the same sample, sequenced in a study of blood T cell repertoires in COVID-19. The table came from immunoSEQ multiplex PCR; TCRdb's copy has only in-frame clones and leaves some out. Of around 260,000 clones in the sample, 80% to 90% are singletons; the top ten hold roughly 4%. Material: PBMCs or T cells enriched from blood (not recorded which). These TCRs come from a woman in her twenties or thirties who had recovered from COVID-19.

This rearrangement joins TRBV2 to TRBJ2-7; D remains unclear. The CDR3 covers 13 residues. Germline V lookup: CDR1 SNHLY, CDR2 FYNNEI. V was shortened by 3 bases and J by 4 bases, with 10 bases between the two germline ends. The CDR3 coding sequence is TGTGCCAGCAGTGACTCCTTCAGATACGAGCAGTACTTC. Translated, it gives CASSDSFRYEQYF.

This chain uses TRBV18 with TRBJ1-3; perhaps TRBD1 as D (6 bases). Germline-derived CDR1 and CDR2 are KGHSH and LQKENI. The CDR3 spans 13 residues. With 6 bases removed from V and 3 bases from J, the gap between germline ends came to 9 bases. The CDR3 coding sequence is TGTGCCAGCTCGACAGGTCTTGGAAACACCATATATTTT. This sequence encodes CASSTGLGNTIYF.

The rearrangement uses TRBV9 and TRBJ1-2; D gene ambiguous. V lost 4 bases and J 6 bases, leaving 13 bases between the germline ends. CDR1 SGDLS and CDR2 YYNGEE come from the germline V gene. The CDR3 sequence is 13 residues long. Here the CDR3 reads CASSSSGPHGYTF. The CDR3 DNA reads TGTGCCAGCAGCTCAAGCGGACCCCATGGCTACACCTTC.

This chain joins TRBV11-1 and TRBJ1-2; 11 bases line up with TRBD1. In germline, CDR1 is SGHAT, CDR2 FQDESV (reference sequence). The V and J ends lost 5 bases and 5 bases, in that order; junction bases with no gene match: 4. This CDR3 spans 14 amino acids. CDR3 in amino acids: CASSTGQGAYGYTF. CDR3 in DNA: TGTGCCAGCAGCACCGGACAGGGGGCATATGGCTACACCTTC.

This sequence joins TRBV5-3 and TRBJ2-6; D is uncertain. TRBV5-3 is treated as an ORF (open reading frame) with a function not yet certain. The CDR3 spans 17 residues. With 1 base removed from V and 2 bases from J, the gap between germline ends came to 13 bases. Here the CDR3 reads CARSLLTAKAGANVLTF. CDR3 nucleotide sequence: TGTGCCAGAAGCTTGCTCACAGCCAAAGCTGGGGCCAACGTCCTGACTTTC.

The CDR3 nucleotides read TGTGCCAGTAGTCCACAGGGATATGGCTACACCTTC. It translates to CASSPQGYGYTF. The V call is TRBV19, the J call TRBJ1-2, with D perhaps matching TRBD1 (6 bases). The CDR3 sequence is 12 residues long. Germline V gives CDR1 LNHDA, CDR2 SQIVND (reference sequence). Trimming removed 5 bases at V and 5 bases at J, with 9 bases between.

The chain links TRBV5-4 to TRBJ1-5; D remains ambiguous. Germline loops: CDR1 SGHNT, CDR2 YYREEE (reference sequence). This CDR3 has 14 amino acids. V was pared by 6 bases and J by 0 bases, with 10 bases between. CDR3 DNA: TGTGCCAGCACCGTGCGAGGTAGCAATCAGCCCCAGCATTTT. Translating it yields CASTVRGSNQPQHF.